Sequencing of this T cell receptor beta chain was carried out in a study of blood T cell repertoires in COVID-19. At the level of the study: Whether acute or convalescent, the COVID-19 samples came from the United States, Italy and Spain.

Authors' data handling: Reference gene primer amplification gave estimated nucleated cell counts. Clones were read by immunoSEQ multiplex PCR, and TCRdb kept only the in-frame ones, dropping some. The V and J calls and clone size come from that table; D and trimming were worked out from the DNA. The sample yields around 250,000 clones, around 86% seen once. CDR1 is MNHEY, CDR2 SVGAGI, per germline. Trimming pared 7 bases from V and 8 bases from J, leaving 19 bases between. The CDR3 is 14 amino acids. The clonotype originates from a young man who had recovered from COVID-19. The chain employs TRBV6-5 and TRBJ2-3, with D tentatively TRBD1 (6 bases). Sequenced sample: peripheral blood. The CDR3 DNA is TGTGCCAGCACCTCTGGACAGCTTGCCGCTACGCAGTATTTT. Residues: CASTSGQLAATQYF.